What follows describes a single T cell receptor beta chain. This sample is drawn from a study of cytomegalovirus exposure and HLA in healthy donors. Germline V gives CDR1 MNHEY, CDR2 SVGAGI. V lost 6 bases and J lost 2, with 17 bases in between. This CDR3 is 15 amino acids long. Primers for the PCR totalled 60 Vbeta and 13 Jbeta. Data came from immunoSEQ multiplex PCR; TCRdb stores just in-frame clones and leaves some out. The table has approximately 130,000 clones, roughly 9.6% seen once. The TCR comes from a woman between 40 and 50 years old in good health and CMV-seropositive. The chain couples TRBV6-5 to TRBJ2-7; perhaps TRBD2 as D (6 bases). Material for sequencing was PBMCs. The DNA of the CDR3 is TGTGCCAGCAGCCCAACCGGGGGACTCACCTACGAGCAGTACTTC. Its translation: CASSPTGGLTYEQYF.